These T cell receptor beta chains were read from a single sample in a study of T cells in Graves' hyperthyroidism and ophthalmopathy. One entry per CDR3 protein, called by TCRdb with MiXCR from the multiplex PCR reads. The sample carries roughly 700,000 distinct CDR3 sequences, 15% to 20% recorded once. Sample: blood. These TCRs come from a man aged 45-65 years with Graves' hyperthyroidism. Each CDR3 is given with its conserved first and last residue. The D gene is left open where the match is weak. The size of a clone is reported for some rows only, either as once, few or many, or as a class for expanded clones.

d_gene	v_gene	abundance	j_gene	CDR3nt	CDR3aa
NA	TRBV28	many	TRBJ2-3	TGTGCCAGCAGTTTAATAGCCCCAGATACGCAGTATTTT	CASSLIAPDTQYF
NA	TRBV30	many	TRBJ1-2	TGTGCCTGGGGGGGTGGCGGTTATGGCTACACCTTC	CAWGGGGYGYTF
TRBD1	TRBV20-1	few	TRBJ2-5	TGCAGTGCTAAGGACAGGGGACTCGAGACCCAGTACTTC	CSAKDRGLETQYF
NA	TRBV28	NA	TRBJ1-2	TGTGCCAGCAGACTAGGGGGGGGGGATGGCTACACCTTC	CASRLGGGDGYTF
NA	TRBV29-1	few	TRBJ2-7	TGCAGCGTTTTAGGGCCCTACGAGCAGTACTTC	CSVLGPYEQYF
TRBD1	TRBV6-1	few	TRBJ1-1	TGTGCCAGCACCCGACAGGGTCTGGTATCTGAAGCTTTCTTT	CASTRQGLVSEAFF
TRBD2	TRBV3-1	NA	TRBJ2-2	TGTGCCAGCAGCCAAGATCGTGGGGAAAGCGGGGGCGTTAGCGGGGAGCTGTTTTTT	CASSQDRGESGGVSGELFF
NA	TRBV5-1	many	TRBJ2-3	TGCGCCAGCAGCTTGATCGGAGGGACGAGCACAGATACGCAGTATTTT	CASSLIGGTSTDTQYF
NA	TRBV7-3	NA	TRBJ2-1	TGTGCCAGCAGCCGAAATTGGGTGGGCAATGAGCAGTTCTTC	CASSRNWVGNEQFF
NA	TRBV4-2	NA	TRBJ1-1	TGTGCCAGCAGCCAAGATAGTGGGGGGCTCGACACTGAAGCTTTCTTT	CASSQDSGGLDTEAFF
NA	TRBV28	NA	TRBJ2-2	TGTGCCAGCACCCTCCGGGACTTGAACACCGGGGAGCTGTTTTTT	CASTLRDLNTGELFF
NA	TRBV24-1	many	TRBJ2-5	TGTGCCACCAGCTGGGGCTCCAGAGAAAGCGAGACCCAGTACTTC	CATSWGSRESETQYF
NA	TRBV9	few	TRBJ1-3	TGTGCCAGCAGCTCTAACCCCGAGAGCTCTGGAAACACCATATATTTT	CASSSNPESSGNTIYF
NA	TRBV7-9	many	TRBJ2-1	TGTGCCAGCAGCTTCGAAAATGAGCAGTTCTTC	CASSFENEQFF
NA	TRBV5-1	many	TRBJ2-5	TGCGCCAGCAGCGGTAGGCAGGGAGAGACCCAGTACTTC	CASSGRQGETQYF
NA	TRBV20-1	few	TRBJ2-7	TGCAGTGCTAGAGATCAACCGGGATGGTACGAGCAGTACTTC	CSARDQPGWYEQYF
NA	TRBV18	NA	TRBJ2-2	TGTGCCAGCTCACCTGCTAGCGCGGTCACAACCGGGGAGCTGTTTTTT	CASSPASAVTTGELFF
TRBD1	TRBV12-3/TRBV12-4	many	TRBJ1-4	TGTGCCACCTGTCTTCAGACAACACCGGACAGGGGCCTCCGGGGTAATGAAAAACTGTTTTTT	CATCLQTTPDRGLRGNEKLFF
TRBD1	TRBV28	NA	TRBJ1-1	TGTGCCAGCAGTGGCGCCGGGACAGATGACACTGAAGCTTTCTTT	CASSGAGTDDTEAFF
NA	TRBV27	many	TRBJ2-7	TGTGCCAGCAGTCCCACCGGTGCCGCGGAGGAGCAGTACTTC	CASSPTGAAEEQYF
TRBD1	TRBV5-1	many	TRBJ2-3	TGCGCCAGCAGCCCGCGGACAGGTAGCACAGATACGCAGTATTTT	CASSPRTGSTDTQYF
NA	TRBV2	once	TRBJ2-1	TGTGCCAGCGAGGGTCGCGGTGAGCAGTTCTTC	CASEGRGEQFF
TRBD2	TRBV7-6	few	TRBJ2-7	TGTGCCAGCAGCACCACTGGACTAGCCTACTACGAGCAGTACTTC	CASSTTGLAYYEQYF
NA	TRBV4-2	NA	TRBJ1-5	TGTGCCAGCAGCCGAGAGGGGGGATTCCGCAATCAGCCCCAGCATTTT	CASSREGGFRNQPQHF
NA	TRBV5-1	NA	TRBJ1-3	TGCGCCAGCAGCTTAGATACAGGCTCTGGAAACACCATATATTTT	CASSLDTGSGNTIYF
NA	TRBV10-1	NA	TRBJ1-1	TGCGCCAGCAGTGGGTGGACAGTGGGTCAAGCTTTCTTT	CASSGWTVGQAFF
NA	TRBV7-9	many	TRBJ2-1	TGTGCCAGCAGCTTAGGTACTCCCACTTTGAATGAGCAGTTCTTC	CASSLGTPTLNEQFF
NA	TRBV20-1	NA	TRBJ1-5	TGCAGTGCTATAGCATCTAGCAATCAGCCCCAGCATTTT	CSAIASSNQPQHF
NA	TRBV13	NA	TRBJ2-1	TGTGCCAGCAGCTTACAACGGACTTCCAACAATGAGCAGTTCTTC	CASSLQRTSNNEQFF
TRBD2	TRBV30	few	TRBJ2-1	TGTGCCTGGAGCCATCATGCCGGGACTATTGGGGGGAACAATGAGCAGTTCTTC	CAWSHHAGTIGGNNEQFF
NA	TRBV25-1	few	TRBJ2-3	TGTGCCAGCAGTGACGGCTGGGTTGGCGGGAAGGGACAAGATACGCAGTATTTT	CASSDGWVGGKGQDTQYF
NA	TRBV5-6	NA	TRBJ1-3	TGTGCCAGCAGCTTGGGGACATTGAGTGGAAACACCATATATTTT	CASSLGTLSGNTIYF
TRBD2	TRBV28	many	TRBJ2-1	TGTGCCAGCAGTGTTAGCGGGAGGTCCGCCAATGAGCAGTTCTTC	CASSVSGRSANEQFF
NA	TRBV25-1	NA	TRBJ2-7	TGTGCCAGCAGTGACCCAACAGGGACTAATGGCGAGCAGTACTTC	CASSDPTGTNGEQYF
TRBD1	TRBV7-6	many	TRBJ2-5	TGTGCCAGCAGCCGTTATGGGACAGTACAAGAGACCCAGTACTTC	CASSRYGTVQETQYF
NA	TRBV5-1	many	TRBJ2-7	TGCGCCAGCAGCGGGGGGGACAGGAGCTCCTACGAGCAGTACTTC	CASSGGDRSSYEQYF
TRBD1	TRBV12-3/TRBV12-4	many	TRBJ1-6	TGTGCCAGCAGTAGACAGGGGGGGGATTCACCCCTCCACTTT	CASSRQGGDSPLHF
NA	TRBV18	many	TRBJ1-1	TGTGCCAGCTCATCCCCCCCGGGTTCGAACACTGAAGCTTTCTTT	CASSSPPGSNTEAFF
NA	TRBV9	NA	TRBJ2-7	TGTGCCAGCAGCGTAGAGGACCAGGAAACCTACGAGCAGTACTTC	CASSVEDQETYEQYF
TRBD1	TRBV3-1	many	TRBJ1-1	TGTGCCAGCGGTAGGGGGCCTGAAGCTTTCTTT	CASGRGPEAFF
NA	TRBV11-2	many	TRBJ2-3	TGTGCCAGCAGCTTAGTACACAGTAGGGATACGCAGTATTTT	CASSLVHSRDTQYF